One sample yielded the 10 T cell receptor beta chains listed below, sequenced in a study of control samples from healthy donors and cancer patients (dated by TCRdb to about 2020). The library was produced with the immunoSEQ multiplex PCR assay. Entries here come from immuneACCESS through TCRdb and include only in-frame sequences with V and J called. Some clones fail to appear in such tables; in the studies checked, an unresolved V gene covers under half of the shortfall, and the cause of the remainder is unknown. The sample table records almost 85,000 clones; more than 65% of these occur just once. 11% of the sample goes to the ten largest clones. The sequencing sample was made of PBMCs. These receptors were collected from a man in his 60s with head and neck cancer.

The chain employs TRBV5-1 and TRBJ1-5, with 8 bases lining up with TRBD1. CDR1 is SGHRS, CDR2 YFSETQ, per germline. Losses at the gene ends were 4 bases for V and 2 bases for J; bases not matched to a gene: 5. The CDR3 contains 15 residues. DNA of the CDR3: TGCGCCAGCAGCATCGGACAGGGCGGCAATCAGCCCCAGCATTTT. Translation: CASSIGQGGNQPQHF.

This chain joins TRBV27 and TRBJ2-7, with D hard to call. Trimming shortened V by 4 bases and J by 3 bases, and 10 bases separated the two germline ends. The CDR3 is made up of 13 amino acids. From germline, CDR1 is MNHEY and CDR2 SMNVEV (reference sequence). CDR3 region: CASSSHYGYEQYF. The CDR3 nucleotides read TGTGCCAGCAGTTCCCATTATGGCTACGAGCAGTACTTC.

This chain links TRBV7-9 with TRBJ2-1; 7 bases line up with TRBD2. The CDR3 runs 17 residues. V gave up 1 base and J gave up 0 bases; unmatched junction bases: 6. The germline V gene encodes CDR1 SEHNR and CDR2 FQNEAQ (reference sequence). The CDR3 nucleotides read TGTGCCAGCAGCTTAGGGTCCGGCGGGAGCTCCTACAATGAGCAGTTCTTC. The encoded protein is CASSLGSGGSSYNEQFF. The full variable domain, in which reference TRBV7-9 and TRBJ2-1 provide the parts outside the CDR3, is DTGVSQNPRHKITKRGQNVTFRCDPISEHNRLYWYRQTLGQGPEFLTYFQNEAQLEKSRLLSDRFSAERPKGSFSTLEIQRTEQGDSAMYLCASSLGSGGSSYNEQFFGPGTRLTVL.

The V call is TRBV21-1, the J call TRBJ1-5. TRBV21-1 represents a pseudogene. This CDR3 region has 16 residues. CDR3 nucleotides: TGTGCCAGCAGCAAAGCGGAAGGGCGGCCCTATCAGCCCCAGCATTTT. It encodes CASSKAEGRPYQPQHF.

The chain joins TRBV6-6 to TRBJ1-5; D is unresolved. The germline CDR1 and CDR2 sequences are MNHNY and SVGAGI (reference sequence). V was cut by 7 bases and J by 2 bases, with 12 bases left in between. This CDR3 comprises 14 residues. The CDR3 protein is CASTPTGGNQPQHF. In nucleotides, the CDR3 is TGTGCCAGCACCCCGACGGGCGGCAATCAGCCCCAGCATTTT.

The rearrangement links TRBV28 to TRBJ1-4; D is ambiguous. Trimming removed 8 bases from V and 2 bases from J, with 9 bases in between. The CDR3 is made up of 13 amino acids. Germline values: CDR1 MDHEN, CDR2 SYDVKM. CDR3 DNA: TGTGCCAGCCAGAGGGTGACTAATGAAAAACTGTTTTTT. This translates into CASQRVTNEKLFF.

The V call is TRBV5-1, the J call TRBJ1-1; D unresolved. CDR3 length equals 16 residues. With 4 bases removed from V and 4 bases from J, the gap between germline ends came to 20 bases. Per germline, CDR1 SGHRS and CDR2 YFSETQ. The CDR3 loop is CASSVYMGGEPTEAFF. CDR3 DNA: TGCGCCAGCAGCGTATATATGGGAGGCGAACCCACTGAAGCTTTCTTT.

The V gene is TRBV5-4, the J gene TRBJ2-4, with D possibly called TRBD1 or TRBD2 (5 bases each). Per the germline V gene, CDR1 is SGHNT and CDR2 is YYREEE (reference sequence). This CDR3 spans 14 amino acids. Trimming cost V 0 bases and J 8 bases, with 12 bases left between them. CDR3 in DNA: TGTGCCAGCAGCTTGGCCGGGGCCGCAGACATTCAGTACTTC. Amino acid sequence: CASSLAGAADIQYF.

V is TRBV5-1 and J is TRBJ2-3; 9 nucleotides match TRBD1. V was pared by 4 bases and J by 4 bases, with 4 bases of the junction left unmatched. CDR3 length: 14 residues. The V gene's germline CDR1 is SGHRS and CDR2 YFSETQ. CDR3 nucleotide sequence: TGCGCCAGCAGCCCAGGGACAGGGCCAGATACGCAGTATTTT. Its translation: CASSPGTGPDTQYF.

V gene TRBV27 combines with J gene TRBJ2-3; no reliable D call. This CDR3 spans 14 amino acids. The V gene's germline CDR1 is MNHEY and CDR2 SMNVEV (reference sequence). V lost 0 bases, J lost 2 bases, and 6 bases lay in between. The CDR3 DNA is TGTGCCAGCAGTTTATCGGCCTCCACAGATACGCAGTATTTT. It is translated as CASSLSASTDTQYF.